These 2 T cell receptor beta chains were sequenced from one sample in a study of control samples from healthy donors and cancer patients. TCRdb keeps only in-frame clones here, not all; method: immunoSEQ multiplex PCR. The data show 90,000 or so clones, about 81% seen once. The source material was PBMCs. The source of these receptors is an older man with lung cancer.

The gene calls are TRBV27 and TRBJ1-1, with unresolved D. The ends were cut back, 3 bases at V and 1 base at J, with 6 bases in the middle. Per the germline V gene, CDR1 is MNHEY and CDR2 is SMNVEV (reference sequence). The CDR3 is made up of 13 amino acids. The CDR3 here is CASSFVGNTEAFF. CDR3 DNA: TGTGCCAGCAGTTTTGTAGGGAACACTGAAGCTTTCTTT.

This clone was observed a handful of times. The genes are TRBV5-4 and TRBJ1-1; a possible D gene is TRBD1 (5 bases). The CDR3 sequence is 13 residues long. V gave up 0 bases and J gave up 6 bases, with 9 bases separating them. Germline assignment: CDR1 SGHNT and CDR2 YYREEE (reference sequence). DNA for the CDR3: TGTGCCAGCAGCTTGGATTCAGGGCCTGAAGCTTTCTTT. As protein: CASSLDSGPEAFF.